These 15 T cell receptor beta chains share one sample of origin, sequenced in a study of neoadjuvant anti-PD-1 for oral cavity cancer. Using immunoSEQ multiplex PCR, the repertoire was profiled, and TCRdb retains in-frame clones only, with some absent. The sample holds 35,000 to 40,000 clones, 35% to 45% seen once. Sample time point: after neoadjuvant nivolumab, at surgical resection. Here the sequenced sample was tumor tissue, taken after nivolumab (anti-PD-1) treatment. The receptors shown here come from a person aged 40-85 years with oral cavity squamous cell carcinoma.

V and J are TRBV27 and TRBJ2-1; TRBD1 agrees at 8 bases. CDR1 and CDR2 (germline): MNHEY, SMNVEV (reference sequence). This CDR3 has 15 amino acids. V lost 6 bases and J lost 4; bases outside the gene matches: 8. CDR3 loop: CASSLPGTGYNEQFF. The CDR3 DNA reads TGTGCCAGCAGCCTACCCGGGACAGGTTACAATGAGCAGTTCTTC.

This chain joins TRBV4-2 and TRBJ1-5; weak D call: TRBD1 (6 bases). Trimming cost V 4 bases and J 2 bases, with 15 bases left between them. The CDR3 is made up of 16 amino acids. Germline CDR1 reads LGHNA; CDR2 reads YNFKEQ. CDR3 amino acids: CASSLQFPGGNQPQHF. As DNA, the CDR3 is TGTGCCAGCAGCCTTCAATTTCCAGGGGGCAATCAGCCCCAGCATTTT.

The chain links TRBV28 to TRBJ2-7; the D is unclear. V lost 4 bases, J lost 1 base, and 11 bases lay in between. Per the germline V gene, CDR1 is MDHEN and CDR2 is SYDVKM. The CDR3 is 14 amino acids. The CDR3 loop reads CASSSPGRSYEQYF. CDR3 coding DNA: TGTGCCAGCAGTTCCCCTGGCCGGTCCTACGAGCAGTACTTC.

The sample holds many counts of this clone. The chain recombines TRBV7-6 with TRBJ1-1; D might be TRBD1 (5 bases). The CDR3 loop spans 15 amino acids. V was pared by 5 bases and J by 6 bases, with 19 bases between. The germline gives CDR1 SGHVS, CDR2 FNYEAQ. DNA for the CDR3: TGTGCCAGCAGCCCCCGGGGAGGGGAAGGTGCTGAAGCTTTCTTT. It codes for CASSPRGGEGAEAFF.

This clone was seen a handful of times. CDR3 in amino acids: CASSFPGLQREQYF. The CDR3 DNA reads as TGTGCCAGCAGCTTTCCGGGACTACAGCGGGAGCAGTACTTC. This chain joins TRBV11-2 and TRBJ2-7; 7 bases match TRBD2. The CDR3 has 14 residues. V shed 3 bases, J shed 7 bases, and the junction held 9 bases outside the gene matches. CDR1 and CDR2 from the germline V gene are SGHAT and FQNNGV.

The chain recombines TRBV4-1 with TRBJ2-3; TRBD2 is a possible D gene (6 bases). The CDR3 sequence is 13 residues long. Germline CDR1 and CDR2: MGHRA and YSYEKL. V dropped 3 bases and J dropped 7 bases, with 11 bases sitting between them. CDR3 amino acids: CASSQHLAYTQYF. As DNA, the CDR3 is TGCGCCAGCAGCCAGCACCTAGCGTATACGCAGTATTTT.

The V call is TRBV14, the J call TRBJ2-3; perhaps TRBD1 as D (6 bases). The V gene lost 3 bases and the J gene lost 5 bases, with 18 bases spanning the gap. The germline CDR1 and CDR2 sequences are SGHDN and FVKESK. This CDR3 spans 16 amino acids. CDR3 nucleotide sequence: TGTGCCAGCAGCCAGGGCTTCCTCGGACAGAAAGATACGCAGTATTTT. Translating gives CASSQGFLGQKDTQYF.

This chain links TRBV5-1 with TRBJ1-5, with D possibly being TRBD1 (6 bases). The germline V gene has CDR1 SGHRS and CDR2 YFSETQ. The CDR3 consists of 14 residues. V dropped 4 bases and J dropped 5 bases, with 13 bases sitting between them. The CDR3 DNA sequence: TGCGCCAGCAGCCAGGACAGCCACGATCAGCCCCAGCATTTT. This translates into CASSQDSHDQPQHF. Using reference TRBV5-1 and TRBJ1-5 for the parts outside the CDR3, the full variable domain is KAGVTQTPRYLIKTRGQQVTLSCSPISGHRSVSWYQQTPGQGLQFLFEYFSETQRNKGNFPGRFSGRQFSNSRSEMNVSTLELGDSALYLCASSQDSHDQPQHFGDGTRLSIL.

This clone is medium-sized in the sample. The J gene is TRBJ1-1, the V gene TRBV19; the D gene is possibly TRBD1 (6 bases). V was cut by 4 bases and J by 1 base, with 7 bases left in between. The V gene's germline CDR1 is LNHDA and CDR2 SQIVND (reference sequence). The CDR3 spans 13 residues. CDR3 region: CASSKQGNTEAFF. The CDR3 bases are TGTGCCAGTAGTAAACAGGGGAACACTGAAGCTTTCTTT.

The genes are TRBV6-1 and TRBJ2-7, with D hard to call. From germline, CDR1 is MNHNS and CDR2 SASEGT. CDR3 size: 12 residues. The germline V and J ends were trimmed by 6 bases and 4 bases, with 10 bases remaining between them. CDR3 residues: CASRPEAYEQYF. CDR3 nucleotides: TGTGCCAGCAGACCAGAAGCTTACGAGCAGTACTTC.

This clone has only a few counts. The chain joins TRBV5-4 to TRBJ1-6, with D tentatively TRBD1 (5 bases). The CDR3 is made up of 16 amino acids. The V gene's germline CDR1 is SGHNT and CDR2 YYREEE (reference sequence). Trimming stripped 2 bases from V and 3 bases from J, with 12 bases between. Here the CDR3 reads CASSLDQGLYNSPLHF. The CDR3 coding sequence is TGTGCCAGCAGCTTAGACCAGGGACTCTATAATTCACCCCTCCACTTT. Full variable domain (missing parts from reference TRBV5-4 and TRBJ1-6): ETGVTQSPTHLIKTRGQQVTLRCSSQSGHNTVSWYQQALGQGPQFIFQYYREEENGRGNFPPRFSGLQFPNYSSELNVNALELDDSALYLCASSLDQGLYNSPLHFGNGTRLTVT.

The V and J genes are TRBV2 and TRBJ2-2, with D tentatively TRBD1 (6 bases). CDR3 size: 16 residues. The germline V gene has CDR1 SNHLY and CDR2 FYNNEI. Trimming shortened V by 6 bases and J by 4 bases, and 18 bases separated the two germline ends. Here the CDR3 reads CASRKDSRAGTGELFF. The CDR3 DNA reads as TGTGCCAGCAGGAAGGACAGCCGTGCTGGCACCGGGGAGCTGTTTTTT.

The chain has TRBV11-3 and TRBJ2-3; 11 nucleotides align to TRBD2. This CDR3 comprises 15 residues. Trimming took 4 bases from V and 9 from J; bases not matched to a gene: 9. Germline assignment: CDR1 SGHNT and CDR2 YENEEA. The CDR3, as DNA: TGTGCCAGCAGCTCCTCGGGACTAGCGGAGGGAACGCAGTATTTT. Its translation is CASSSSGLAEGTQYF. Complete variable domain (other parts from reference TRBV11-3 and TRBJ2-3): EAGVVQSPRYKIIEKKQPVAFWCNPISGHNTLYWYLQNLGQGPELLIRYENEEAVDDSQLPKDRFSAERLKGVDSTLKIQPAELGDSAVYLCASSSSGLAEGTQYFGPGTRLTVL.

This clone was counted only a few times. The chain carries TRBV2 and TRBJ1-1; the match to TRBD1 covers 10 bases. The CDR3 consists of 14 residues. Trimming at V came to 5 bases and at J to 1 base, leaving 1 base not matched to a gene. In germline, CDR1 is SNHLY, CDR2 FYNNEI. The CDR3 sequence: CASSRDRGNTEAFF. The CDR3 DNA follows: TGTGCCAGCAGTCGGGACAGGGGGAACACTGAAGCTTTCTTT.

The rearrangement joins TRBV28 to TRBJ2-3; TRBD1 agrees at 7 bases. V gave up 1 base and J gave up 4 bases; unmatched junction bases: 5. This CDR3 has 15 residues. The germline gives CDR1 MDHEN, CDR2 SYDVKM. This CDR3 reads CASSLLTGLSDTQYF. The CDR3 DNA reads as TGTGCCAGCAGTTTATTGACAGGGTTGTCAGATACGCAGTATTTT.